This entry concerns a single T cell receptor (beta chain). V was clipped by 2 bases and J by 0 bases, with 8 bases between them. This CDR3 comprises 15 residues. The germline gives CDR1 MGHDK, CDR2 SYGVNS. The study sequenced TCR beta in blood CD8+ and CD4+ T cells. TEMRA cells were FACS-enriched, with CD8+ and CD4+ T cells isolated negatively. RNA amounts of roughly 0.5 to 1 ug underwent reverse transcription with random hexamers. Each CDR3 protein gets one entry after TCRdb re-called the immunoSEQ multiplex PCR reads with MiXCR. The sample includes about 130,000 distinct CDR3 sequences, more than 85% of them seen just once. This sample was taken from a study of CD8 T cells in Susac syndrome.

The sequencing sample was made of CD8+ T cells from PBMCs. This TCR was recovered from a human donor with multiple sclerosis. This chain joins TRBV25-1 and TRBJ1-5; D gene uncertain. The DNA of the CDR3 is TGTGCCAGCAGTGAAACCGGCCTTAGCAATCAGCCCCAGCATTTT. Its translation: CASSETGLSNQPQHF.